Below, 8 T cell receptor beta chains from the same sample are listed, as sequenced in a study of tissue T cells after allogeneic stem cell transplantation. The time point denotes: mouse harvest day 14 after allogeneic transplant. Each mouse received 10^7 T-cell-depleted marrow cells plus 10^6 splenic CD5+ T cells by tail vein. TCRdb's table, derived via immunoSEQ multiplex PCR, lists solely in-frame clones and lacks some. The repertoire holds a few thousand clones, with 40% to 55% as singletons. What was sequenced was gut tissue. Every receptor here comes from a female BALB/c mouse given C57BL/6 T cells with graft-versus-host disease after an allogeneic hematopoietic cell transplant.

A remark on this clone: Each gene name is a mouse one. CDR3 amino acids: CASSQRLGGEETLYF. CDR3 bases read: TGTGCCAGCAGCCAAAGACTGGGGGGGGAAGAAACGCTGTAT. This sequence joins TRBV4 and TRBJ2-3, with 11 bases lining up with TRBD2. The read falls 1 residue short of the CDR3 end, and the missing part is taken from the germline J gene. This CDR3 is 15 amino acids long. Trimming cost V 5 bases and J 5 bases; bases outside gene matches: 6. The V gene's germline CDR1 is LGHDT and CDR2 YNNKQL (reference sequence).

There are a few counts of this clone. Gene names are mouse gene names. The CDR3 end is not reached by the read, which stops 1 residue before it; the germline J gene fills it in. The chain has TRBV29 and TRBJ1-5; 9 nucleotides agree with TRBD1. The trim removed 5 bases at V and 3 bases at J, leaving 2 bases unmatched. CDR3 length: 14 residues. In germline, CDR1 is MSHET, CDR2 SYDVDS. CDR3 sequence: CASSTGGGNQAPLF. CDR3 DNA, as far as it was read: TGTGCTAGCAGTACAGGGGGCGGCAACCAGGCTCCGCTT.

Comment on this clone: Each gene name is a mouse one. The sequenced fragment ends 1 residue before the CDR3 boundary, so the rest is inferred from the germline J gene. This chain joins TRBV26 and TRBJ2-4; D gene uncertain. CDR3 length: 11 amino acids. The germline V gene encodes CDR1 KGHPV and CDR2 FQNQEV (reference sequence). Trimming removed 0 bases from V and 6 bases from J, with 1 base in between. Incomplete CDR3 DNA: TGTGCCAGCAGTCTGTCGAACACCTTGTAC. Amino acids: CASSLSNTLY. The whole CDR3 region reads CASSLSNTLYF.

Turning to this clone: Genes and germline come from the mouse. The CDR3 extends 1 residue past the end of the read, so its final part is completed from the germline J gene. V usage is TRBV3 and J usage is TRBJ1-6; D is unresolved. TRBJ1-6 is an open reading frame, and its role is uncertain. Germline lookup yields CDR1 SNHLY and CDR2 FYNGKV (reference sequence). Trimming took 5 bases from V and 0 from J, leaving 2 bases between them. This CDR3 has 13 amino acids. The CDR3 loop reads CASSLSYNSPLYF. The sequenced CDR3 bases are TGTGCCAGCAGCCTTTCCTATAATTCGCCCCTCTAC.

About this clone itself: Gene labels here are mouse ones. The sequenced fragment ends 1 residue before the CDR3 boundary, so the rest is inferred from the germline J gene. The rearrangement joins TRBV26 to TRBJ2-7; TRBD1 might be the D (6 bases). Germline V gene sequence: CDR1 KGHPV, CDR2 FQNQEV (reference sequence). CDR3 length equals 12 residues. V lost 4 bases to trimming and J lost 4 bases, with 8 bases between them. Here the CDR3 reads CASSQQGYEQYF. Incomplete CDR3 DNA: TGTGCCAGCAGTCAACAGGGTTATGAACAGTAC.

A note on this clone: Gene names follow the mouse nomenclature. From the germline J gene comes the end of the CDR3, since the read stops 1 residue before it. The chain carries TRBV14 and TRBJ2-7; 8 bases fit TRBD2. Trimming took 4 bases from V and 0 from J; bases not matched to a gene: 6. The germline gives CDR1 SGHDT, CDR2 FRDEAV. The CDR3 length is 15 residues. The CDR3: CASSRPGGSSYEQYF. CDR3 DNA, as far as it was read: TGTGCCAGCAGTCGTCCTGGGGGGAGCTCCTATGAACAGTAC.

Comment on this clone: Mouse germline and gene names are used. The read falls 1 residue short of the CDR3 end, and the missing part is taken from the germline J gene. The chain is built from TRBV20 and TRBJ1-1; D gene ambiguous. Trimming cost V 2 bases and J 1 base, with 5 bases left between them. Germline V gives CDR1 GFQATS, CDR2 STVNSAI. CDR3 length: 12 amino acids. This CDR3 is CGARPENTEVFF. CDR3 DNA (partial): TGTGGTGCTAGGCCGGAAAACACAGAAGTCTTC.

Turning to this clone: Germline and genes: mouse. The CDR3 end lies 1 residue beyond the end of the read and is filled in from the germline J gene. The rearrangement links TRBV12-1 to TRBJ2-2; 7 bases are shared with TRBD1. The CDR3 spans 13 residues. CDR1 and CDR2 from the germline V gene are SGHSN and HYEKVE. Germline trimming cut 7 bases from V and 0 bases from J; bases unmatched to any gene: 1. The sequenced part of the CDR3 DNA is TGTGCCAGGGGGACAGCAAACACCGGGCAGCTCTAC. Translating gives CARGTANTGQLY. The CDR3 reads in full as CARGTANTGQLYF.